Listed here are 19 T cell receptor beta chains from one sample, sequenced in a study of cytomegalovirus exposure and HLA in healthy donors. PCR involved 60 Vbeta and 13 Jbeta primers. Generated by immunoSEQ multiplex PCR, the TCRdb table keeps only in-frame clones and is missing some. The sample holds 150,000 to 180,000 clones, 80% seen once. The source material was PBMCs. These receptors were taken from a woman aged 40 to 49 in good health and CMV-seropositive.

The chain couples TRBV7-9 to TRBJ1-4; D not resolved. V lost 6 bases, J lost 7 bases, and 12 bases lay in between. This CDR3 comprises 13 residues. The V gene's germline CDR1 is SEHNR and CDR2 FQNEAQ (reference sequence). CDR3 DNA: TGTGCCAGCAGGCCCCCGGGATCTGAAAAACTGTTTTTT. As protein: CASRPPGSEKLFF. Drawing the rest from reference TRBV7-9 and TRBJ1-4, the complete variable domain is DTGVSQNPRHKITKRGQNVTFRCDPISEHNRLYWYRQTLGQGPEFLTYFQNEAQLEKSRLLSDRFSAERPKGSFSTLEIQRTEQGDSAMYLCASRPPGSEKLFFGSGTQLSVL.

The V gene is TRBV7-9, the J gene TRBJ2-7; tentative D call: TRBD1 (6 bases). Germline-derived CDR1 and CDR2 are SEHNR and FQNEAQ (reference sequence). This CDR3 region has 15 residues. Trimming took off 1 base at V and 3 bases at J, with 13 bases between the two ends. DNA for the CDR3: TGTGCCAGCAGCTTAGAGGGGCAGGGGTACTACGAGCAGTACTTC. Protein: CASSLEGQGYYEQYF.

This clone has more than one count but fewer than ten. This chain connects TRBV2 to TRBJ1-3; D gene uncertain. Germline V gene lookup returns CDR1 SNHLY and CDR2 FYNNEI. CDR3 length: 15 amino acids. The V gene lost 9 bases and the J gene lost 0 bases, with 15 bases spanning the gap. The CDR3 reads CASTRGAISGNTIYF. CDR3 in DNA: TGTGCCAGTACACGGGGTGCGATCTCTGGAAACACCATATATTTT.

This clone has only a few counts. The same CDR3 can be traced to other DNA sequences in this sample. The rearrangement uses TRBV19 and TRBJ1-5, with a tentative D call TRBD1 (5 bases). Germline V gene data show CDR1 as LNHDA and CDR2 as SQIVND (reference sequence). The CDR3 runs 15 residues. V lost 3 bases to trimming and J lost 0 bases, with 9 bases between them. The CDR3 DNA sequence: TGTGCCAGTAGTATGGGGGGATATAGCAATCAGCCCCAGCATTTT. It is translated as CASSMGGYSNQPQHF.

This chain uses TRBV5-1 with TRBJ1-1, with D perhaps TRBD1 (5 bases). Germline-derived CDR1 and CDR2 are SGHRS and YFSETQ. Between the trimmed V and J ends, which lost 6 bases and 1 base, there was a span of 10 bases. The CDR3 sequence is 13 residues long. For the CDR3, the DNA is TGCGCCAGCAAATCCCAGGGGAACACTGAAGCTTTCTTT. It yields the protein CASKSQGNTEAFF. Filled out from reference TRBV5-1 and TRBJ1-1, the complete variable domain reads KAGVTQTPRYLIKTRGQQVTLSCSPISGHRSVSWYQQTPGQGLQFLFEYFSETQRNKGNFPGRFSGRQFSNSRSEMNVSTLELGDSALYLCASKSQGNTEAFFGQGTRLTVV.

Comments on this clone: One end of the junction does not line up with germline, which may come from a read error. This chain connects TRBV5-1 to TRBJ2-2; D perhaps matches TRBD2 (5 bases). This CDR3 is built from 17 residues. CDR1 and CDR2 from the germline V gene are SGHRS and YFSETQ. The CDR3 sequence: CASSLTVVSPNTGELFF. The CDR3 region has the DNA TGCGCCAGCAGCCTGACGGTTGTCAGCCCGAACACCGGGGAGCTATTTTTT.

The CDR3 DNA reads TGTGCCAGCAGCTTAGTCTCAGAGAACACTGAAGCTTTCTTT. It yields the protein CASSLVSENTEAFF. The J gene is TRBJ1-1, the V gene TRBV7-8, with D uncertain. Trimming took off 1 base at V and 1 base at J, with 7 bases between the two ends. There are 14 residues in the CDR3. Per germline, CDR1 SGHVS and CDR2 FQNEAQ.

The CDR3 reads CASNLRGRQFF. CDR3 DNA sequence: TGTGCCAGCAACCTTAGGGGGCGGCAGTTCTTC. V and J are TRBV6-7 and TRBJ2-1, with 7 bases that match TRBD1. TRBV6-7 is an ORF, and what it does is uncertain. V lost 7 bases, J lost 12 bases, and 6 bases stayed unmatched. The CDR3 has 11 residues.

The chain recombines TRBV28 with TRBJ2-4; 12 bases align to TRBD2. CDR1 and CDR2 (germline): MDHEN, SYDVKM. With V trimmed by 3 bases and J by 7 bases, 13 bases remained unmatched. The CDR3 runs 18 residues. In DNA form, the CDR3 reads TGTGCCAGCAGTTTTTACTCTAGCGGGAGGGCCGTGAGGAACATTCAGTACTTC. Protein sequence: CASSFYSSGRAVRNIQYF.

V usage is TRBV7-2 and J usage is TRBJ2-2; 12 nucleotides align to TRBD2. V trimming: 2 bases; J trimming: 3 bases; junction bases outside the gene matches: 10. Germline V CDR1 and CDR2: SGHTA, FQGNSA. The CDR3 covers 19 residues. The chain's CDR3 is CASSLRKTSGSAHTGELFF. The CDR3 DNA reads as TGTGCCAGCAGCTTAAGAAAGACTAGCGGGAGCGCCCACACCGGGGAGCTGTTTTTT.

V usage is TRBV29-1 and J usage is TRBJ1-4, with D perhaps TRBD1 (5 bases). V lost 5 bases and J 3 bases, leaving 10 bases between the germline ends. CDR1 and CDR2 (germline): SQVTM, ANQGSEA. The CDR3 contains 13 residues. CDR3 DNA sequence: TGCAGCGTTTCCGGGACTTCTAATGAAAAACTGTTTTTT. Its translation: CSVSGTSNEKLFF.

The CDR3 sequence: CASSLIGDSEQFF. The CDR3 bases are TGCGCCAGCAGCTTGATAGGTGACAGTGAGCAGTTCTTC. V is TRBV5-1 and J is TRBJ2-1, with a tentative D call TRBD1 (5 bases). CDR3 size: 13 residues. The V gene lost 1 base and the J gene lost 9 bases, with 11 bases spanning the gap. Germline assignment: CDR1 SGHRS and CDR2 YFSETQ.

The chain has TRBV10-2 and TRBJ2-3; D might be TRBD1 (5 bases). V was pared by 2 bases and J by 1 base, with 10 bases between. From germline, CDR1 is WSHSY and CDR2 SAAADI. The CDR3 has 15 residues. The CDR3 bases are TGCGCCAGCAGTGAGAGGGGAAGCGGCACAGATACGCAGTATTTT. Residues: CASSERGSGTDTQYF.

The gene calls are TRBV5-6 and TRBJ1-6, with TRBD1 identical over 8 bases. The germline V gene has CDR1 SGHDT and CDR2 YYEEEE. With V trimmed by 4 bases and J by 6 bases, 9 bases remained unmatched. The CDR3 totals 16 residues. The CDR3 reads CASSAPQGAGNSPLHF. The CDR3 nucleotides read TGTGCCAGCAGCGCCCCGCAGGGGGCTGGTAATTCACCCCTCCACTTT.

This chain connects TRBV28 to TRBJ2-7; TRBD2 matches at 7 bases. Germline assignment: CDR1 MDHEN and CDR2 SYDVKM. Trimming cost V 5 bases and J 6 bases; bases outside gene matches: 13. There are 15 residues in the CDR3. The CDR3 here is CASSLPAGRWGEQYF. The DNA of the CDR3 is TGTGCCAGCAGTCTGCCAGCGGGACGGTGGGGCGAGCAGTACTTC.

V usage is TRBV18 and J usage is TRBJ1-2; 7 nucleotides agree with TRBD1. CDR1 KGHSH and CDR2 LQKENI come from the germline V gene. The CDR3 is 16 amino acids. The trim removed 4 bases at V and 1 base at J, leaving 9 bases unmatched. The CDR3 DNA reads as TGTGCCAGCTCACTAACCGTGGACAGGATTAACTATGGCTACACCTTC. Its protein product is CASSLTVDRINYGYTF.

The chain is built from TRBV28 and TRBJ1-1; TRBD1 agrees at 7 bases. The CDR3 loop spans 14 amino acids. The germline CDR1 and CDR2 sequences are MDHEN and SYDVKM. V lost 8 bases to trimming and J lost 2 bases; unmatched junction nucleotides: 8. The chain's CDR3 is CASEGDSTNTEAFF. The CDR3 DNA follows: TGTGCCAGCGAAGGGGACAGTACAAACACTGAAGCTTTCTTT.

This clone was observed once. The chain couples TRBV5-4 to TRBJ2-1, with TRBD1 matching over 12 bases. V lost 4 bases, J lost 11 bases, and 10 bases stayed unmatched. The length of the CDR3 is 15 residues. Germline V gene data show CDR1 as SGHNT and CDR2 as YYREEE (reference sequence). The CDR3 nucleotides read TGTGCCAGCAGCACCCCGGGACAGGGGGCGCGGAAGCAGTTCTTC. Encoded protein: CASSTPGQGARKQFF. Full variable domain (missing parts from reference TRBV5-4 and TRBJ2-1): ETGVTQSPTHLIKTRGQQVTLRCSSQSGHNTVSWYQQALGQGPQFIFQYYREEENGRGNFPPRFSGLQFPNYSSELNVNALELDDSALYLCASSTPGQGARKQFFGPGTRLTVL.

V usage is TRBV7-9 and J usage is TRBJ2-1; TRBD2 matches at 8 bases. Germline CDR1 SEHNR, CDR2 FQNEAQ (reference sequence). CDR3 length equals 14 residues. With V trimmed by 4 bases and J by 5 bases, 4 bases remained unmatched. The CDR3: CASSSSGSHNEQFF. The CDR3 bases are TGTGCCAGCAGCTCCAGCGGGAGCCACAATGAGCAGTTCTTC. Full variable domain (missing parts from reference TRBV7-9 and TRBJ2-1): DTGVSQNPRHKITKRGQNVTFRCDPISEHNRLYWYRQTLGQGPEFLTYFQNEAQLEKSRLLSDRFSAERPKGSFSTLEIQRTEQGDSAMYLCASSSSGSHNEQFFGPGTRLTVL.